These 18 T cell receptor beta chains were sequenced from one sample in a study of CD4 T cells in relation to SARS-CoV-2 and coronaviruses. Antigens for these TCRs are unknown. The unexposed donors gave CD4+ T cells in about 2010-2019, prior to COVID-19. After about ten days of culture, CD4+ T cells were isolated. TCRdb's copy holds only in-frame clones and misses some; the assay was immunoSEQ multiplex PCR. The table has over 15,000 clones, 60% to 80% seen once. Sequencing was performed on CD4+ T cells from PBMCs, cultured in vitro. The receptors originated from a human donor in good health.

The CDR3 loop is CASSEGLAGLYEQYF. The CDR3 region has the DNA TGTGCCAGCAGTGAAGGTCTAGCGGGCCTCTACGAGCAGTACTTC. The chain recombines TRBV6-1 with TRBJ2-7, with 8 bases matching TRBD2. V lost 1 base to trimming and J lost 3 bases; unmatched junction nucleotides: 5. The CDR3 covers 15 residues. Germline CDR1 reads MNHNS; CDR2 reads SASEGT.

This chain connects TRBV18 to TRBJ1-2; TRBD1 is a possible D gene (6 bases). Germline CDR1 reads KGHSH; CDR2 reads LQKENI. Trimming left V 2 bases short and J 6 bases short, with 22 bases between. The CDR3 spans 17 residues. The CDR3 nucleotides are TGTGCCAGCTCACCAAGGGGGGCAGGTCCCATGGTAGATGGCTACACCTTC. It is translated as CASSPRGAGPMVDGYTF.

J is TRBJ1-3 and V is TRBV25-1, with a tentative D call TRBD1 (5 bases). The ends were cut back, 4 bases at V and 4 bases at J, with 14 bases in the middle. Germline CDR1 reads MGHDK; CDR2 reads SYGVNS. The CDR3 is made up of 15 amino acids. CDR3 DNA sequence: TGTGCCAGCAGTGCCGGGACCTCACGAGGAAACACCATATATTTT. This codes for CASSAGTSRGNTIYF.

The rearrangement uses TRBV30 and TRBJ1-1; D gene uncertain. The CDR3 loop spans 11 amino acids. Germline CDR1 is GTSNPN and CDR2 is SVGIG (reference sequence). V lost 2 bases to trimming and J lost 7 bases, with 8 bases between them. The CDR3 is CAWSSRVEAFF. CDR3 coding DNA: TGTGCCTGGAGTTCGAGGGTTGAAGCTTTCTTT.

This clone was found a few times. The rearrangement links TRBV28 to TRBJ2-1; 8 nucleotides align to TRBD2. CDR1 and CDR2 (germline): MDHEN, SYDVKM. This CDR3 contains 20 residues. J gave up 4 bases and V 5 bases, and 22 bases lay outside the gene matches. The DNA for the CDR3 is TGTGCCAGCAGTCCTTTATTCGGATACCTTAGCGGGACCCTTTACAATGAGCAGTTCTTC. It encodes CASSPLFGYLSGTLYNEQFF.

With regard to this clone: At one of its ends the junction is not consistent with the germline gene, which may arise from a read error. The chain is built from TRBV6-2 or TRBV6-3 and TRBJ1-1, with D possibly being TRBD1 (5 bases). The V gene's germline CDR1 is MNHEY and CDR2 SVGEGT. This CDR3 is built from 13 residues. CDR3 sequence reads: CASSYTILGPDLF. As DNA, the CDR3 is TGTGCCAGCAGTTACACAATTCTGGGGCCGGACCTCTTT.

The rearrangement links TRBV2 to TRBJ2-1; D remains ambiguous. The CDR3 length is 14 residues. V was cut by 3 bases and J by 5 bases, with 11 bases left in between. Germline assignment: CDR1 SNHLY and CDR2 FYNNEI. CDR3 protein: CASSDLVGNNEQFF. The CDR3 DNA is TGTGCCAGCAGTGATTTGGTAGGGAACAATGAGCAGTTCTTC.

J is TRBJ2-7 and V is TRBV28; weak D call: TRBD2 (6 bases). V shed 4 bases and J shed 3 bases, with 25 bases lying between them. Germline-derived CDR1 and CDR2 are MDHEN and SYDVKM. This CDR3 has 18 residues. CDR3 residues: CASSSLGSWERASYEQYF. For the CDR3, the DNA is TGTGCCAGCAGTTCCCTGGGGTCGTGGGAGCGGGCAAGCTACGAGCAGTACTTC.

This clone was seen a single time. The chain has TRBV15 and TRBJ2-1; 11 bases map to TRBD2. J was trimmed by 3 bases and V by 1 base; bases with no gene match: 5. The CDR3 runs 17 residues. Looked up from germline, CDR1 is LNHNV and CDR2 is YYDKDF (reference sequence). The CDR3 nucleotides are TGTGCCACCAGCAGAGGGCTAGCGGGAGGACTCTACAATGAGCAGTTCTTC. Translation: CATSRGLAGGLYNEQFF.

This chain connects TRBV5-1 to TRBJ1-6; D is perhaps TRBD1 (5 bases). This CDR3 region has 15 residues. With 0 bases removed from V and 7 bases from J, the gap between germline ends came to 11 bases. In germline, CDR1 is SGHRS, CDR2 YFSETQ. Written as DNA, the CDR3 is TGCGCCAGCAGCTTGGAGTCGGGACCGAATTCACCCCTCCACTTT. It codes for CASSLESGPNSPLHF.

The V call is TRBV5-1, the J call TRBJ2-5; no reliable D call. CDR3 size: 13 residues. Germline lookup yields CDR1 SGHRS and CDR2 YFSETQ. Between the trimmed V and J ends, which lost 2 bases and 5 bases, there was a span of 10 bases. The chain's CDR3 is CASSFGQRETQYF. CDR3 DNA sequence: TGCGCCAGCAGCTTTGGTCAACGGGAGACCCAGTACTTC.

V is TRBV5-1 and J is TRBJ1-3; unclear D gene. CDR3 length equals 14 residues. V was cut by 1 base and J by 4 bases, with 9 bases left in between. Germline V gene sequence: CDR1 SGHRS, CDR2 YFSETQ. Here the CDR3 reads CASSLNSEGNTIYF. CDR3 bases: TGCGCCAGCAGCTTGAACTCCGAGGGAAACACCATATATTTT.

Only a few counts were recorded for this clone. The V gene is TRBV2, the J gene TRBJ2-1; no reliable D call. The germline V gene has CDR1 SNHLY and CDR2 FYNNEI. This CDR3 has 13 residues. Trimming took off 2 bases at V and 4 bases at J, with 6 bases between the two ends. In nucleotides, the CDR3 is TGTGCCAGCAGTGAAAGACGGTACAATGAGCAGTTCTTC. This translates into CASSERRYNEQFF.

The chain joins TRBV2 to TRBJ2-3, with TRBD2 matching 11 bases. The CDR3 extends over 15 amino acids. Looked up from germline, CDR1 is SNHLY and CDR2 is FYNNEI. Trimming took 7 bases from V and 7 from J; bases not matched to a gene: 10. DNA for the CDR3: TGTGCCAGCAAGCCACTAGCGGGAGCGGAAAATACGCAGTATTTT. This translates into CASKPLAGAENTQYF.

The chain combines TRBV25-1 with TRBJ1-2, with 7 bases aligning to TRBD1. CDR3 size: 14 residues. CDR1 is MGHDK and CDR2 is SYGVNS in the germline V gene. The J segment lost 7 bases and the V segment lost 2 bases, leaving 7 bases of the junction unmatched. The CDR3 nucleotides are TGTGCCAGCAGTGAAATAGGGGGCTCGTTTGGCTACACCTTC. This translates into CASSEIGGSFGYTF.

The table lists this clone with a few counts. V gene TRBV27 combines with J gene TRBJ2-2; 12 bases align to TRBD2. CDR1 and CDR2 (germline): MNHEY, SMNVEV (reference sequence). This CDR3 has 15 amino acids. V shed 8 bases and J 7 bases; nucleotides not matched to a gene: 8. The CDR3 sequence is CASYRLAGGSGELFF. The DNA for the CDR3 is TGTGCCAGCTATAGGCTAGCGGGAGGGAGCGGGGAGCTGTTTTTT.

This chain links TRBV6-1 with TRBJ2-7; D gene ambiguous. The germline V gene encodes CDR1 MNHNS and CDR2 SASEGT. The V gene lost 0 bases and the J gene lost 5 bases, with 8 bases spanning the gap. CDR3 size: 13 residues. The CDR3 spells CASSEAPLDEQYF. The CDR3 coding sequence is TGTGCCAGCAGTGAAGCACCCCTTGACGAGCAGTACTTC.

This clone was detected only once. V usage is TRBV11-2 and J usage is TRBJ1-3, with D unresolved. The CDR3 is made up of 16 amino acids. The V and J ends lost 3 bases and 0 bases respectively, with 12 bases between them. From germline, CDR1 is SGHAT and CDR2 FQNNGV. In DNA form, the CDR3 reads TGTGCCAGCAGCTTTTGGGCGGGTAGCTCTGGAAACACCATATATTTT. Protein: CASSFWAGSSGNTIYF.